The clone carrying this T cell receptor (beta chain) was detected only a few times. V gave up 8 bases and J gave up 3 bases, with 13 bases separating them. The germline CDR1 and CDR2 sequences are MNHEY and SMNVEV (reference sequence). This CDR3 is 13 amino acids long. The PCR contained 60 Vbeta and 13 Jbeta primers. Only in-frame clones appear in the TCRdb table, and some are missing; sequencing was by immunoSEQ multiplex PCR. The sample gives under 300,000 clones, around 66% of which show up once; 2% to 2.5% is in the top ten. This record belongs to a study of cytomegalovirus exposure and HLA in healthy donors.

The receptor was derived from a female donor in good health and CMV-seronegative. The chain combines TRBV27 with TRBJ1-1, with a tentative D call TRBD1 (5 bases). The specimen sequenced was PBMCs. CDR3 amino acids: CASQGRGYTEAFF. CDR3 bases: TGTGCCAGCCAGGGCCGGGGGTACACTGAAGCTTTCTTT.